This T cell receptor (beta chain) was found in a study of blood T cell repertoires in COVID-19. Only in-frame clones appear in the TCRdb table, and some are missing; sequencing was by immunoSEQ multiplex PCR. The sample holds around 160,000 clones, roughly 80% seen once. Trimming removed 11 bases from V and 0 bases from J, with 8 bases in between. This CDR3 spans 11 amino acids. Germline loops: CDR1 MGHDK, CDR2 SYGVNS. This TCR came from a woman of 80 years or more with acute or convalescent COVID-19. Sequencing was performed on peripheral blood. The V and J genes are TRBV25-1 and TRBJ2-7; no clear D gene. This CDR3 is CASGLSYEQYF. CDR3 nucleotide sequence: TGTGCCTCAGGCCTCTCCTACGAGCAGTACTTC.